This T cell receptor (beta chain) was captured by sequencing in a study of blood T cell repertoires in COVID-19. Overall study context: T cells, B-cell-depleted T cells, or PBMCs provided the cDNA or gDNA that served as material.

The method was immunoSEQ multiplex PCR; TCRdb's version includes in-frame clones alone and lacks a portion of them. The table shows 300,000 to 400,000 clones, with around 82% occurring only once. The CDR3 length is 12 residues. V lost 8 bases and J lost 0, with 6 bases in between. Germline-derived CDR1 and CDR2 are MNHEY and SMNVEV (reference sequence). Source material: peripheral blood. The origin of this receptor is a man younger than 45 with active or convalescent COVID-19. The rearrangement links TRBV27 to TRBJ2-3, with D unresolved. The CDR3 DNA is TGTGCCAGCGGTACTAGCACAGATACGCAGTATTTT. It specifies CASGTSTDTQYF.